Below, 9 T cell receptor beta chains from the same sample are listed, as sequenced in a study of T cells in Graves' hyperthyroidism and ophthalmopathy. RNA transcripts provided the source from which TCR beta CDR3 regions were amplified. HTBI primers were the set used in a first-round RT-PCR of the TCR CDR3. TCRdb reanalysed the multiplex PCR reads using MiXCR and keeps one entry per CDR3 protein. The sample includes roughly 420,000 distinct CDR3 sequences, around 14% of them seen just once. Sequenced material: blood. These receptors originate from a woman under 30 with Graves' hyperthyroidism.

The genes are TRBV4-1 and TRBJ2-1; no reliable D call. V shed 6 bases and J shed 5 bases, with 11 bases lying between them. The CDR3 extends over 13 amino acids. Germline CDR1 and CDR2: MGHRA and YSYEKL. The CDR3 region is CASRSTANNEQFF. The DNA for the CDR3 is TGCGCCAGCAGATCGACTGCTAACAATGAGCAGTTCTTC.

There are many counts of this clonotype. The CDR3 DNA follows: TGTGCCAGCAGCTTACCCGGTGCCCTCTATGGCTACACCTTC. It translates to CASSLPGALYGYTF. This rearrangement joins TRBV7-8 to TRBJ1-2, with D hard to call. V lost 2 bases and J lost 4, with 11 bases in between. Germline assignment: CDR1 SGHVS and CDR2 FQNEAQ. This CDR3 region has 14 residues.

This clonotype was recorded many times. The rearrangement joins TRBV11-1 to TRBJ1-3, with 9 bases that match TRBD1. CDR3 length: 15 residues. Looked up from germline, CDR1 is SGHAT and CDR2 is FQDESV (reference sequence). The J segment lost 2 bases and the V segment lost 3 bases, leaving 2 bases of the junction unmatched. As DNA, the CDR3 is TGTGCCAGCAGCTTCGGGACAGGGCCTGGAAACACCATATATTTT. Its translation: CASSFGTGPGNTIYF.

This clonotype was seen only a few times. V gene TRBV7-3 combines with J gene TRBJ2-3; 7 bases match TRBD2. CDR3 size: 15 residues. The V and J ends lost 6 bases and 2 bases, in that order; junction bases with no gene match: 8. The V gene's germline CDR1 is SGHTA and CDR2 FQGTGA. The CDR3 DNA reads TGTGCCAGCAGAATCCGGGGGACTAACACAGATACGCAGTATTTT. Its protein is CASRIRGTNTDTQYF. Supplemented by reference TRBV7-3 and TRBJ2-3, the full variable domain reads GAGVSQTPSNKVTEKGKYVELRCDPISGHTALYWYRQSLGQGPEFLIYFQGTGAADDSGLPNDRFFAVRPEGSVSTLKIQRTERGDSAVYLCASRIRGTNTDTQYFGPGTRLTVL.

This clonotype was recorded a few times. The rearrangement joins TRBV20-1 to TRBJ2-4, with 8 bases fitting TRBD2. The V segment lost 1 base and the J segment 7 bases; nucleotides outside the gene matches: 6. This CDR3 contains 14 residues. CDR1 and CDR2 from the germline V gene are DFQATT and SNEGSKA (reference sequence). The CDR3 spells CSARVSGTTNIQYF. The DNA of the CDR3 is TGCAGTGCTAGAGTTAGCGGGACGACGAACATTCAGTACTTC.

This clonotype was counted at least ten times. The V call is TRBV5-5, the J call TRBJ1-1, with 10 bases lining up with TRBD1. With V trimmed by 3 bases and J by 5 bases, 13 bases remained unmatched. CDR3 length: 17 residues. From germline, CDR1 is SGHKS and CDR2 YYEKEE (reference sequence). In DNA, the CDR3 is TGTGCCAGCAGCTGGAACCCGGGACAGGGGTCGGGGACTGAAGCTTTCTTT. Translated, it gives CASSWNPGQGSGTEAFF.

At least ten counts were recorded for this clonotype. CDR3 nucleotide sequence: TGTGCCAGCAGTGACTCTAGCGGGCAGATCCTGGGCACTGAAGCTTTCTTT. Its translation: CASSDSSGQILGTEAFF. The chain employs TRBV6-1 and TRBJ1-1; D unresolved. V was clipped by 3 bases and J by 4 bases, with 21 bases between them. The germline gives CDR1 MNHNS, CDR2 SASEGT. There are 17 residues in the CDR3.

In its sample, this clonotype was seen a few times. A junction boundary mismatches the germline segment, possibly from a read error. V is TRBV10-3 and J is TRBJ1-2; TRBD1 aligns across 7 bases. The V gene's germline CDR1 is ENHRY and CDR2 SYGVKD. CDR3 length equals 12 residues. The CDR3, as DNA: TGTGCCGTCAGTGACAGGGACTATGGCTACACCTTC. It yields the protein CAVSDRDYGYTF.

This clonotype was seen ten or more times. This chain joins TRBV20-1 and TRBJ2-3; D is possibly TRBD1 (5 bases). Germline V gene sequence: CDR1 DFQATT, CDR2 SNEGSKA (reference sequence). The V and J ends lost 6 bases and 0 bases respectively, with 13 bases between them. The CDR3 runs 14 residues. The CDR3 DNA is TGCAGTGCCAGGAAGGGGCCTAGCACAGATACGCAGTATTTT. This encodes CSARKGPSTDTQYF.